This T cell receptor beta chain appears in the sequencing data of a study of CD8 T cells in Susac syndrome. Sequencing targeted TCR beta in blood CD8+ and CD4+ T cells. Random hexamers served to reverse transcribe roughly 0.5 to 1 ug RNA. TCRdb called the immunoSEQ multiplex PCR reads again in MiXCR, with one record for every CDR3 protein. The table shows around 79,000 distinct CDR3 sequences, with about 95% occurring only once. V dropped 4 bases and J dropped 0 bases, with 13 bases sitting between them. This CDR3 comprises 16 residues. Germline CDR1 and CDR2: MGHDK and SYGVNS. The source is a human donor with multiple sclerosis. The sample taken for sequencing was CD8+ T cells from PBMCs. The V gene is TRBV25-1, the J gene TRBJ2-1; the D gene is possibly TRBD1 (5 bases). CDR3 amino acids: CASSARVARSYNEQFF. For the CDR3, the DNA is TGTGCCAGCAGTGCCAGGGTCGCTCGCTCCTACAATGAGCAGTTCTTC.